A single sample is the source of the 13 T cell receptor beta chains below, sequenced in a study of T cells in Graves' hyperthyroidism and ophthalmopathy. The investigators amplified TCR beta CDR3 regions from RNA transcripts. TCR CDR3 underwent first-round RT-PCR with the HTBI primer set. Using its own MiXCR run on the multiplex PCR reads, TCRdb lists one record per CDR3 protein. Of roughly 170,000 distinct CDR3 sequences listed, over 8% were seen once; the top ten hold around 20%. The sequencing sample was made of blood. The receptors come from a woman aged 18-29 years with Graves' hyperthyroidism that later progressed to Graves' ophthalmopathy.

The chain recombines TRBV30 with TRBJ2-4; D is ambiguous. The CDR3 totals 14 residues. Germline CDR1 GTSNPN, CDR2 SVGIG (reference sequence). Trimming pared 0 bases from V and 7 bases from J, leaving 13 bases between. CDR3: CAWSVSFGGNIQYF. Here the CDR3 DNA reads TGTGCCTGGAGTGTAAGCTTCGGCGGCAACATTCAGTACTTC.

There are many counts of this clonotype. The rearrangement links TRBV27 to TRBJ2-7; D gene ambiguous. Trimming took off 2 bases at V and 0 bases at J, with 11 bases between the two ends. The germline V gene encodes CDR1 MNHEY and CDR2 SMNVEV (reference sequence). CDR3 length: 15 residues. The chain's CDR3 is CASSLGVGNSYEQYF. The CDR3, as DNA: TGTGCCAGCAGTTTAGGGGTAGGGAACTCCTACGAGCAGTACTTC.

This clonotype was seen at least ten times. The CDR3 DNA reads as TGTGCCAGCTCACCGCTAGCGGGGACGGAGACCCAGTACTTC. Residues: CASSPLAGTETQYF. The chain employs TRBV18 and TRBJ2-5; TRBD2 matches 9 bases. CDR1 and CDR2 (germline): KGHSH, LQKENI. V was pared by 3 bases and J by 5 bases, with 4 bases of the junction left unmatched. The CDR3 contains 14 residues.

CDR3 amino acids: CASSYGTDSNQPQHF. CDR3 in DNA: TGTGCCAGCAGTTACGGGACGGATAGCAATCAGCCCCAGCATTTT. This rearrangement joins TRBV6-5 to TRBJ1-5, with D possibly being TRBD1 (5 bases). CDR1 and CDR2 from the germline V gene are MNHEY and SVGAGI. The length of the CDR3 is 15 residues. V shed 2 bases and J shed 0 bases, with 8 bases lying between them.

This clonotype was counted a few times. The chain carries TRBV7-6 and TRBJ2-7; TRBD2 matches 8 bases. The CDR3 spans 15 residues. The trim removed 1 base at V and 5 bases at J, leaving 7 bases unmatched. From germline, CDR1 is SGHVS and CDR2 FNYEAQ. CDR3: CASSLVVSGVDEQYF. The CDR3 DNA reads TGTGCCAGCAGCTTAGTCGTTAGCGGGGTCGACGAGCAGTACTTC.

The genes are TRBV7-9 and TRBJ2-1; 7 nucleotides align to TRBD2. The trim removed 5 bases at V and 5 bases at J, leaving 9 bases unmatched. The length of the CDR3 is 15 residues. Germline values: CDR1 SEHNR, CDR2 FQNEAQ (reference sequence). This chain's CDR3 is CASSPTSRYNNEQFF. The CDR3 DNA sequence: TGTGCCAGCAGCCCGACTAGCAGATACAACAATGAGCAGTTCTTC.

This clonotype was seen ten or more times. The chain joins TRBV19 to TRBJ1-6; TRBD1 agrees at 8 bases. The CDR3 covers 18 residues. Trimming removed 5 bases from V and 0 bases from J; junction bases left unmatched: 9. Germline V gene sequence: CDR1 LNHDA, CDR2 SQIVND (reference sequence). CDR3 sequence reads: CASSFARTGYSYNSPLHF. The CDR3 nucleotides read TGTGCCAGTAGTTTCGCCCGGACAGGGTACTCCTATAATTCACCCCTCCACTTT.

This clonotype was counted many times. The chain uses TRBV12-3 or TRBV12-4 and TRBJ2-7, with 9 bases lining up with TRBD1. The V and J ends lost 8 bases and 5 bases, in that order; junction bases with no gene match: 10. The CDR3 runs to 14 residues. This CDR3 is CASAGTGSFNEQYF. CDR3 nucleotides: TGTGCCAGCGCCGGGACAGGGAGTTTCAACGAGCAGTACTTC.

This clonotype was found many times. The CDR3 DNA follows: TGTGCCAGCCGATCCGGGATCTCATTTTCACCCCTCCACTTT. This translates into CASRSGISFSPLHF. The chain links TRBV2 to TRBJ1-6; D gene unclear. V shed 8 bases and J shed 9 bases, with 17 bases lying between them. CDR3 length equals 14 residues. CDR1 is SNHLY, CDR2 FYNNEI, per germline.

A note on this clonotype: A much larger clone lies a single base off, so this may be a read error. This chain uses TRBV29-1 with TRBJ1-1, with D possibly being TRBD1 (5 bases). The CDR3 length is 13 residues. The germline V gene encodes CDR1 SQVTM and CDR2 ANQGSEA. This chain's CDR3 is CSGLDTPGTEASF. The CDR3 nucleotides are TGCAGCGGACTGGACACCCCGGGGACTGAAGCTTCCTTT.

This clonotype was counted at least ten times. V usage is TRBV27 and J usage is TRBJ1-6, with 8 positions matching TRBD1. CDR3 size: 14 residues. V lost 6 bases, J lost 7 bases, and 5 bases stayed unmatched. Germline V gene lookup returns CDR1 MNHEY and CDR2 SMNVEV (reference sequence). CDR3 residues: CASRIGQGNSPLHF. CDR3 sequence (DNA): TGTGCCAGCAGAATCGGACAGGGAAATTCACCCCTCCACTTT.

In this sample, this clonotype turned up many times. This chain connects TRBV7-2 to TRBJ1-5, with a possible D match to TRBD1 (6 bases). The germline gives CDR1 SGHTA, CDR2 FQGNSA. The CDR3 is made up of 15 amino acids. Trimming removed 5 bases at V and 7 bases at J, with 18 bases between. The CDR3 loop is CASSPGLGAGQPQHF. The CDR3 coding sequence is TGTGCCAGCAGCCCGGGACTGGGGGCGGGACAGCCCCAGCATTTT.

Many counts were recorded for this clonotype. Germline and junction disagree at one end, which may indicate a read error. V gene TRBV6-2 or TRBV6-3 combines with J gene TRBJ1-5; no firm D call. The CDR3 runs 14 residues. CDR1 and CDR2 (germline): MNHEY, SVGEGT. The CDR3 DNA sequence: TGTGCCAGCAGTTACTCCCCAGATAATCAGGCCCAGCATTTT. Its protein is CASSYSPDNQAQHF.